These T cell receptor beta chains were read from a single sample in a study of blood T cell repertoires in COVID-19. The method was immunoSEQ multiplex PCR; TCRdb's version includes in-frame clones alone and lacks a portion of them. This table holds about 480,000 clones, about nine tenths found once. The sample taken for sequencing was PBMCs or T cells enriched from blood (not recorded which). The source of these receptors is a woman aged 55-69 years who had recovered from COVID-19. CDR3s include the opening cysteine and the closing phenylalanine or tryptophan. The order of the fields is J gene, clone size, V gene, D gene, CDR3 protein, CDR3 DNA. D genes are given only for firm matches. Not all rows give a size; the values are once, few, many and, for expanded clones, a class.

TRBJ1-3 | NA | TRBV6-5 | NA | CASTLTGLGGNTIYF | TGTGCCAGCACCCTTACAGGGTTGGGAGGAAACACCATATATTTT
TRBJ1-3 | NA | TRBV28 | NA | CASSSPGVGNTIYF | TGTGCCAGCAGCTCTCCCGGGGTCGGAAACACCATATATTTT
TRBJ1-6 | NA | TRBV14 | NA | CASSPSSYNSPLHF | TGTGCCAGCAGCCCGAGCTCCTATAATTCACCCCTCCACTTT
TRBJ1-6 | NA | TRBV5-1 | NA | CASSLGDGNSPLHF | TGCGCCAGCAGCTTAGGAGACGGAAATTCACCCCTCCACTTT
TRBJ1-5 | once | TRBV4-1 | TRBD1 | CASSLTGGDQPQHF | TGCGCCAGCAGTCTAACAGGGGGGGATCAGCCCCAGCATTTT
TRBJ1-1 | NA | TRBV2 | NA | CASSEQGLMNTEAFF | TGTGCCAGCAGTGAACAGGGGCTCATGAACACTGAAGCTTTCTTT
TRBJ2-3 | NA | TRBV24-1 | TRBD2 | CATSDSEAGGDTQYF | TGTGCCACCAGTGACTCTGAAGCGGGGGGGGATACGCAGTATTTT
TRBJ2-1 | NA | TRBV24-1 | TRBD1 | CATSDTTGGSYNEQFF | TGTGCCACCAGTGATACTACAGGGGGCTCCTACAATGAGCAGTTCTTC
TRBJ2-7 | NA | TRBV21-1 | NA | CASSKNRFRSYEQYF | TGTGCCAGCAGCAAAAATCGGTTCAGGTCCTACGAGCAGTACTTC
TRBJ1-2 | few | TRBV7-9 | TRBD1 | CASSLVDRDGYTF | TGTGCCAGCAGCTTAGTGGACAGGGACGGCTACACCTTC
TRBJ2-1 | NA | TRBV13 | NA | CASSLGMGSPYNEQFF | TGTGCCAGCAGCTTAGGGATGGGTAGCCCCTACAATGAGCAGTTCTTC
TRBJ2-6 | NA | TRBV7-9 | TRBD1 | CASSPDRGRAGANVLTF | TGTGCCAGCAGCCCGGACAGGGGGCGCGCTGGGGCCAACGTCCTGACTTTC
TRBJ2-7 | NA | TRBV11-3 | NA | CASTAQGAEEQYF | TGTGCCAGCACGGCCCAGGGCGCGGAAGAGCAGTACTTC
TRBJ1-3 | few | TRBV3-1/TRBV3-2 | TRBD1 | CASSQLGQGGNTIYF | TGTGCCAGCAGTCAACTCGGACAGGGTGGAAACACCATATATTTT
TRBJ1-1 | NA | TRBV2 | NA | CASNEVLAGETEAFF | TGTGCCAGCAATGAGGTTCTAGCAGGGGAGACTGAAGCTTTCTTT
TRBJ1-1 | NA | TRBV12-3/TRBV12-4 | NA | CASSRRQPEAFF | TGTGCCAGCAGCCGCCGACAGCCCGAAGCTTTCTTT
TRBJ1-5 | once | TRBV6-5 | NA | CASSYSIGSNQPQHF | TGTGCCAGCAGTTACTCGATCGGGAGCAATCAGCCCCAGCATTTT
TRBJ2-1 | NA | TRBV20-1 | NA | CSAVRTVGQFF | TGCAGTGCTGTCCGGACAGTCGGGCAGTTCTTC
TRBJ1-2 | NA | TRBV6-6 | NA | CASLRGTNYGYTF | TGTGCCAGCCTTCGAGGCACTAACTATGGCTACACCTTC
TRBJ1-1 | few | TRBV29-1 | TRBD1 | CSVVGQATLNTEAFF | TGCAGCGTTGTCGGACAGGCCACCCTGAACACTGAAGCTTTCTTT
TRBJ2-7 | NA | TRBV29-1 | TRBD1 | CSAQNRGPYEQYF | TGCAGCGCCCAAAACAGGGGCCCCTACGAGCAGTACTTC
TRBJ1-1 | NA | TRBV5-1 | TRBD1 | CASSLDTGGEAFF | TGCGCCAGCAGCTTGGACACAGGGGGCGAAGCTTTCTTT
TRBJ1-5 | NA | TRBV19 | NA | CASSINPGHYNQPQHF | TGTGCCAGTAGTATCAACCCGGGACACTACAATCAGCCCCAGCATTTT
TRBJ2-6 | NA | TRBV10-3 | NA | CAISERGKSSGANVLTF | TGTGCCATCAGTGAGAGGGGCAAGTCCTCTGGGGCCAACGTCCTGACTTTC
TRBJ2-3 | NA | TRBV19 | TRBD1 | CASSFWTGGTDTQYF | TGTGCCAGTAGTTTCTGGACAGGGGGCACAGATACGCAGTATTTT
TRBJ1-1 | NA | TRBV6-5 | NA | CASTTGNTEAFF | TGTGCCAGCACTACAGGGAACACTGAAGCTTTCTTT
TRBJ2-7 | once | TRBV5-1 | NA | CASSPGTEQYF | TGCGCCAGCAGCCCCGGGACAGAGCAGTACTTC
TRBJ1-1 | NA | TRBV4-1 | NA | CASSQGLRGPEAFF | TGCGCCAGCAGCCAAGGGCTTCGAGGGCCTGAAGCTTTCTTT
TRBJ2-4 | NA | TRBV4-1 | TRBD1 | CASSLTDRGQEGLNIQYF | TGCGCCAGCAGCCTGACCGACAGGGGGCAGGAGGGCCTGAACATTCAGTACTTC
TRBJ2-2 | once | TRBV9 | NA | CASSVEGNPRELFF | TGTGCCAGCAGCGTAGAGGGGAACCCCCGGGAGCTGTTTTTT
TRBJ2-1 | NA | TRBV7-9 | TRBD2 | CASSFTSGGNNEQFF | TGTGCCAGCAGCTTCACTAGCGGGGGGAACAATGAGCAGTTCTTC
TRBJ2-1 | NA | TRBV5-1 | TRBD1 | CASSSQGTGVGNEQFF | TGCGCCAGCAGCTCCCAGGGGACAGGGGTGGGCAATGAGCAGTTCTTC
TRBJ1-2 | NA | TRBV6-1 | TRBD1 | CASSESHAGGLFGYTF | TGTGCCAGCAGTGAAAGTCACGCAGGGGGGTTGTTTGGCTACACCTTC
TRBJ1-5 | NA | TRBV4-1 | NA | CASSQSRSNQPQHF | TGCGCCAGCAGCCAATCACGGAGCAATCAGCCCCAGCATTTT
TRBJ1-1 | NA | TRBV5-1 | NA | CASSTQGLGSNTEAFF | TGCGCCAGCAGCACCCAGGGGTTGGGATCGAACACTGAAGCTTTCTTT
TRBJ2-3 | NA | TRBV3-1/TRBV3-2 | NA | CASSQVSGGRTDTQYF | TGTGCCAGCAGCCAAGTCTCAGGCGGGCGCACAGATACGCAGTATTTT
TRBJ1-5 | NA | TRBV12-5 | TRBD1 | CASGLGTGVVQPQHF | TGTGCTAGTGGTTTGGGGACAGGGGTGGTTCAGCCCCAGCATTTT
TRBJ1-4 | NA | TRBV4-1 | NA | CASSQREGNEKLFF | TGCGCCAGCAGCCAAAGGGAGGGGAATGAAAAACTGTTTTTT
TRBJ2-3 | NA | TRBV3-1/TRBV3-2 | TRBD2 | CASSLTSGGADTQYF | TGTGCCAGCAGCCTTACTAGCGGGGGCGCAGATACGCAGTATTTT
TRBJ2-3 | NA | TRBV24-1 | NA | CATSDLYRGDTDTQYF | TGTGCCACCAGTGATTTGTATCGCGGGGACACAGATACGCAGTATTTT
TRBJ1-1 | NA | TRBV6-2/TRBV6-3 | NA | CASSYSTGTEAFF | TGTGCCAGCAGTTACTCGACGGGCACTGAAGCTTTCTTT
TRBJ2-1 | NA | TRBV29-1 | TRBD2 | CSVGRAGGYNEQFF | TGCAGCGTTGGACGAGCGGGGGGCTACAATGAGCAGTTCTTC
TRBJ1-1 | NA | TRBV13 | NA | CASSPTRGWNTEAFF | TGTGCCAGCAGCCCGACTCGGGGTTGGAACACTGAAGCTTTCTTT
TRBJ2-3 | NA | TRBV19 | NA | CASSIGGAGDTQYF | TGTGCCAGTAGTATTGGGGGGGCGGGAGATACGCAGTATTTT
TRBJ2-3 | NA | TRBV5-5 | TRBD2 | CASSLALRGATDTQYF | TGTGCCAGCAGCTTGGCCTTGCGGGGGGCCACAGATACGCAGTATTTT
TRBJ1-4 | NA | TRBV5-4 | TRBD1 | CASSRRQGSDEKLFF | TGTGCCAGCAGCCGACGACAGGGTTCGGATGAAAAACTGTTTTTT
TRBJ1-1 | NA | TRBV20-1 | NA | CSAKSGTEAFF | TGCAGTGCAAAGAGCGGCACTGAAGCTTTCTTT
TRBJ2-2 | NA | TRBV5-4 | TRBD2 | CASSRDMSGGGNTGELFF | TGTGCCAGCAGCCGGGATATGAGCGGGGGAGGAAACACCGGGGAGCTGTTTTTT
TRBJ1-2 | NA | TRBV6-6 | NA | CASSYGGFAAYGYTF | TGTGCCAGCAGTTACGGGGGCTTTGCTGCCTATGGCTACACCTTC
TRBJ1-4 | NA | TRBV3-1/TRBV3-2 | NA | CASSPMGGATNEKLFF | TGTGCCAGCAGCCCGATGGGGGGGGCAACTAATGAAAAACTGTTTTTT
TRBJ2-5 | once | TRBV5-4 | NA | CASSPGSEETQYF | TGTGCCAGCAGCCCTGGGAGCGAGGAGACCCAGTACTTC
TRBJ1-1 | NA | TRBV14 | TRBD1 | CASSTRQGNTEAFF | TGTGCCAGCAGCACCCGACAGGGGAACACTGAAGCTTTCTTT
TRBJ2-7 | few | TRBV2 | NA | CASSGVTAGEQYF | TGTGCCAGCAGTGGGGTTACCGCAGGCGAGCAGTACTTC
TRBJ1-1 | NA | TRBV28 | NA | CATIEGGGTLNTEAFF | TGTGCCACCATCGAAGGGGGGGGGACGCTGAACACTGAAGCTTTCTTT
TRBJ2-5 | NA | TRBV28 | NA | CASSSLDRGYQETQYF | TGTGCCAGCAGTTCCCTGGATCGGGGGTACCAAGAGACCCAGTACTTC
TRBJ1-4 | few | TRBV3-1/TRBV3-2 | NA | CASTGKANEKLFF | TGTGCCAGCACGGGGAAGGCTAATGAAAAACTGTTTTTT
TRBJ2-3 | NA | TRBV5-1 | NA | CASSCEGCDTQYF | TGCGCCAGCAGCTGCGAGGGTTGCGATACGCAGTATTTT
TRBJ1-5 | NA | TRBV15 | TRBD1 | CATSSYSGTGLNQPQHF | TGTGCCACCAGCAGCTACTCCGGGACAGGACTAAATCAGCCCCAGCATTTT